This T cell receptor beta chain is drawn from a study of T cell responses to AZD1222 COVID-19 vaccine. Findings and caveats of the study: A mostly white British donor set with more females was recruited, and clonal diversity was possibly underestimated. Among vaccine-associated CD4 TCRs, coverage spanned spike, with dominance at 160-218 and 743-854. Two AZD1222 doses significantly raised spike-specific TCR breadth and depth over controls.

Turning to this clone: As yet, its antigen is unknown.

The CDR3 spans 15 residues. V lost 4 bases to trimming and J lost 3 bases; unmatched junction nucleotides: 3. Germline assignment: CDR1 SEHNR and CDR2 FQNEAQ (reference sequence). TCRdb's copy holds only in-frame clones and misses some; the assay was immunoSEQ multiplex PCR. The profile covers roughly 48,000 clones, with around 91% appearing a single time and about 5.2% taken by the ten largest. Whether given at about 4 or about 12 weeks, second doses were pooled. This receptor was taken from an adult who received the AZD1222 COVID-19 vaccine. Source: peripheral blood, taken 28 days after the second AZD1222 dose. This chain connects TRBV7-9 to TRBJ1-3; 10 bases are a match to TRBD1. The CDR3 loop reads CASSSGQGFGNTIYF. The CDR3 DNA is TGTGCCAGCAGCTCGGGACAGGGGTTTGGAAACACCATATATTTT.